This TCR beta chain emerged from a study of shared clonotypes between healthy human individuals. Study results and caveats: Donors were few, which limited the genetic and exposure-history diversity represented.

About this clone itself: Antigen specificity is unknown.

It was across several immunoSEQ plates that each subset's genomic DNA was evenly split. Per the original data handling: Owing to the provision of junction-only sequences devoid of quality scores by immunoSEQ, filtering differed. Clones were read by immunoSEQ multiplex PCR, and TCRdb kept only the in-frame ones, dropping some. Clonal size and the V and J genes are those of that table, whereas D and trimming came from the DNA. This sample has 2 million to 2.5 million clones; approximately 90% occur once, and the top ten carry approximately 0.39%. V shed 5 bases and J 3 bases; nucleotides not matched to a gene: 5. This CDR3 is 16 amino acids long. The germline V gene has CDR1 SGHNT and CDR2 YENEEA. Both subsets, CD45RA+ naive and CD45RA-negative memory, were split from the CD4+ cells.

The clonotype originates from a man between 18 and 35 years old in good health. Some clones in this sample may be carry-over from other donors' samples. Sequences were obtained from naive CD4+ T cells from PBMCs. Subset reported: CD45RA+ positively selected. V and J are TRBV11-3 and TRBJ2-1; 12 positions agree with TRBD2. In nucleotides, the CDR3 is TGTGCCAGCAGCAGAACGACTAGCGGGGGCTACAATGAGCAGTTCTTC. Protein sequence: CASSRTTSGGYNEQFF.